A selection of T cell receptor beta chains follows, all from one sample in a study of CD8+CD57+ T cells in acquired aplastic anemia. TCRdb re-called the reads through MiXCR, storing one row per CDR3 protein. The repertoire consists of hundreds of thousands of distinct CDR3 sequences, with 65% to 80% occurring once and the leading ten covering 4%. Sequenced sample: sorted CD4+, CD8+, or CD8+CD57+ T cells (not recorded which) from PBMCs. Every receptor here comes from a human donor in good health, serving as a control. CDR3s include the opening cysteine and the closing phenylalanine or tryptophan. Each record gives: V gene, D gene, clone size, J gene, CDR3 length, CDR3 DNA, CDR3 protein. D genes are given only for firm matches. For some rows the clone size is stated as once, few or many, or as a class when expanded; others skip it.

V gene: TRBV9; D gene: TRBD2; clone size: NA; J gene: TRBJ2-7; CDR3 length: 14; CDR3 DNA: TGTGCCAGCAGCAAAGCGGGAGTGAACACTGAAGCTTACTTC; CDR3 protein: CASSKAGVNTEAYF
V gene: TRBV6-2/TRBV6-3; D gene: NA; clone size: NA; J gene: TRBJ1-6; CDR3 length: 14; CDR3 DNA: TGTGCCAGCAGGCCTACAGGGAATAATTCACCCCTCCACTTT; CDR3 protein: CASRPTGNNSPLHF
V gene: TRBV12-3/TRBV12-4; D gene: NA; clone size: NA; J gene: TRBJ2-7; CDR3 length: 14; CDR3 DNA: TGTGCCAGCAGTGGCCAGGACAGCCTTTACGAGCAGTACTTC; CDR3 protein: CASSGQDSLYEQYF
V gene: TRBV20-1; D gene: NA; clone size: NA; J gene: TRBJ1-2; CDR3 length: 12; CDR3 DNA: TGCAGCGCTAGGGGACGGCGTAATGGCTACACCTTC; CDR3 protein: CSARGRRNGYTF
V gene: TRBV6-5; D gene: NA; clone size: many; J gene: TRBJ1-4; CDR3 length: 13; CDR3 DNA: TGTGCCAGCAGTTACACCGTTCAAGAAAAACTGTTTTTT; CDR3 protein: CASSYTVQEKLFF
V gene: TRBV6-6; D gene: TRBD1; clone size: many; J gene: TRBJ1-2; CDR3 length: 14; CDR3 DNA: TGTGCCAGCAGCTTCACAGGGGCTAACTATGGCTACACCTTC; CDR3 protein: CASSFTGANYGYTF
V gene: TRBV6-6; D gene: NA; clone size: many; J gene: TRBJ1-1; CDR3 length: 11; CDR3 DNA: TGTGCCAGCAGACCCGGGTACGAAGCTTTCTTT; CDR3 protein: CASRPGYEAFF
V gene: TRBV5-1; D gene: NA; clone size: NA; J gene: TRBJ2-3; CDR3 length: 14; CDR3 DNA: TGTGCCAGCAGCGACGCCGGGGAGGTCTATACGCAGTATTTT; CDR3 protein: CASSDAGEVYTQYF
V gene: TRBV11-3; D gene: NA; clone size: many; J gene: TRBJ2-2; CDR3 length: 12; CDR3 DNA: TGTGCCAGCAGTTATTCTACCGGGGAGCTGTTTTTT; CDR3 protein: CASSYSTGELFF
V gene: TRBV12-3/TRBV12-4; D gene: NA; clone size: NA; J gene: TRBJ2-3; CDR3 length: 16; CDR3 DNA: TGTGCCAGCAGTTCAGAGGCGGGGGCGGGTGCAGATACGCAGTATTTT; CDR3 protein: CASSSEAGAGADTQYF
V gene: TRBV7-9; D gene: NA; clone size: NA; J gene: TRBJ1-2; CDR3 length: 11; CDR3 DNA: TGTGCCAGCAGTTTCGGTAAGGGCCCCCCCTTC; CDR3 protein: CASSFGKGPPF
V gene: TRBV24-1; D gene: NA; clone size: NA; J gene: TRBJ2-5; CDR3 length: 15; CDR3 DNA: TGTGCCACCAGTGCCGGTCGACAGATAGAAGAGACCCAGTACTTC; CDR3 protein: CATSAGRQIEETQYF
V gene: TRBV29-1; D gene: NA; clone size: NA; J gene: TRBJ2-1; CDR3 length: 10; CDR3 DNA: TGCAGCGTTGACCATAATGAGCAGTTCTTC; CDR3 protein: CSVDHNEQFF
V gene: TRBV5-1; D gene: NA; clone size: NA; J gene: TRBJ1-2; CDR3 length: 18; CDR3 DNA: TGTGCCAGCAGCTTAATTTCTTTAAGGGAGGGAGGATACTATGGCTACACCTTC; CDR3 protein: CASSLISLREGGYYGYTF
V gene: TRBV10-3; D gene: TRBD1; clone size: NA; J gene: TRBJ1-6; CDR3 length: 15; CDR3 DNA: TGTGCCATCAGTGACGGGTACAGGGGAGAATCACCCCTCCACTTT; CDR3 protein: CAISDGYRGESPLHF
V gene: TRBV5-1; D gene: NA; clone size: once; J gene: TRBJ1-2; CDR3 length: 13; CDR3 DNA: TGCGCCAGCAGCCAACGAGTAGCCTATGGCTACACCTTC; CDR3 protein: CASSQRVAYGYTF
V gene: TRBV6-6; D gene: NA; clone size: many; J gene: TRBJ2-3; CDR3 length: 13; CDR3 DNA: TGTGCCAGCACCCCCTCGGGAGAAGATACGCAGTATTTT; CDR3 protein: CASTPSGEDTQYF
V gene: TRBV5-8; D gene: TRBD2; clone size: NA; J gene: TRBJ2-3; CDR3 length: 12; CDR3 DNA: TGTGCCAGTAGGCGGGAGACAGATACGCAGTATTTT; CDR3 protein: CASRRETDTQYF
V gene: TRBV6-5; D gene: NA; clone size: NA; J gene: TRBJ1-1; CDR3 length: 14; CDR3 DNA: TGTGCCAGCAGATTGACAGGAGTAGACACTGAAGCTTTCTTT; CDR3 protein: CASRLTGVDTEAFF
V gene: TRBV9; D gene: NA; clone size: few; J gene: TRBJ2-7; CDR3 length: 12; CDR3 DNA: TGTGCCAGCAGCCTCCAGGGGAGCGAGCAGTACTTC; CDR3 protein: CASSLQGSEQYF